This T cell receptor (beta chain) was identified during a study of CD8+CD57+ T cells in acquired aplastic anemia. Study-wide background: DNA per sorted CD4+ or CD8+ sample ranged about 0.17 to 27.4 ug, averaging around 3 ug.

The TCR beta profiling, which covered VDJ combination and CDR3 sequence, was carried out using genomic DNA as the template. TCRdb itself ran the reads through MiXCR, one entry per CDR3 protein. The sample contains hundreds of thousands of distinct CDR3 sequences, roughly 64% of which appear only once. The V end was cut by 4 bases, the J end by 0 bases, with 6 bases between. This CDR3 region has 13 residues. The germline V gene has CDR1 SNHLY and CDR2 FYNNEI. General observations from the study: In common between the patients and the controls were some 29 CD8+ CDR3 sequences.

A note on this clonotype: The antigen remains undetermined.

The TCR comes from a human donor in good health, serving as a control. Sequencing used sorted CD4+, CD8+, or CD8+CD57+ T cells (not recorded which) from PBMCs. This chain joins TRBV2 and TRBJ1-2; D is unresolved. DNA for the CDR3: TGTGCCAGCAGTGTCGACGCTAACTATGGCTACACCTTC. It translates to CASSVDANYGYTF.